These T cell receptor beta chains were read from a single sample in a study of blood T cell repertoires in COVID-19. The repertoire was sequenced with immunoSEQ multiplex PCR; TCRdb's copy has only in-frame clones and lacks some. The repertoire includes over 75,000 clones, 70% to 90% of them detected once, and approximately 10% sits in the top ten. The sequencing sample was made of peripheral blood. The receptors come from a human donor in a cohort sampled during active COVID-19. CDR3s include the opening cysteine and the closing phenylalanine or tryptophan. Fields, in order: CDR3 DNA, CDR3 protein, V gene, D gene, clone size, J gene. The D gene is left open where the match is weak. The listing skips clone size in some rows; elsewhere it reads once, few, many or a size class.

CDR3nt: TGTGCCAGCAGTTCCCCCGACAGGGGGACCACTGAAGCTTTCTTT; CDR3aa: CASSSPDRGTTEAFF; v_gene: TRBV6-2/TRBV6-3; d_gene: TRBD1; abundance: few; j_gene: TRBJ1-1
CDR3nt: TGTGCCAGCAGCTTTGGCGGGAGGGCCGTTTATGAGCAGTTCTTC; CDR3aa: CASSFGGRAVYEQFF; v_gene: TRBV5-4; d_gene: TRBD2; abundance: -; j_gene: TRBJ2-1
CDR3nt: TGTGCCAGCAGTAGGACTAGCGGGACGGGCATTGAGCAGTTCTTC; CDR3aa: CASSRTSGTGIEQFF; v_gene: TRBV2; d_gene: TRBD2; abundance: -; j_gene: TRBJ2-1
CDR3nt: TGTGCCAGCAATCCAGGACTAGCCCTCTACAATGAGCAGTTCTTC; CDR3aa: CASNPGLALYNEQFF; v_gene: TRBV14; d_gene: TRBD2; abundance: -; j_gene: TRBJ2-1
CDR3nt: TGCGCCAGCACCCACCGGACAGGGATAGTCTACGAGCAGTACTTC; CDR3aa: CASTHRTGIVYEQYF; v_gene: TRBV23-1; d_gene: TRBD1; abundance: -; j_gene: TRBJ2-7
CDR3nt: TGTGCCAGCAGTCGACAATGGGACAGGGCTTTTTCCTACGAGCAGTACTTC; CDR3aa: CASSRQWDRAFSYEQYF; v_gene: TRBV6-6; d_gene: TRBD1; abundance: -; j_gene: TRBJ2-7
CDR3nt: TGCGCCAGCAGCTTGGACAGAACCTACAATGAGCAGTTCTTC; CDR3aa: CASSLDRTYNEQFF; v_gene: TRBV5-1; d_gene: -; abundance: -; j_gene: TRBJ2-1
CDR3nt: TGTGCCAGCAGCCCCCGCCCGAGGGACAGTTCTCCGGGGGGCTACACCTTC; CDR3aa: CASSPRPRDSSPGGYTF; v_gene: TRBV9; d_gene: TRBD1; abundance: -; j_gene: TRBJ1-2
CDR3nt: TGTGCCAGCAGTGAATTAAGCGGGGATTTCCGGGACATCTCCTACGAGCAGTACTTC; CDR3aa: CASSELSGDFRDISYEQYF; v_gene: TRBV6-1; d_gene: -; abundance: -; j_gene: TRBJ2-7
CDR3nt: TGTGCCAGCAGCTTAGGCGGGGCTAACTATGGCTACACCTTC; CDR3aa: CASSLGGANYGYTF; v_gene: TRBV7-2; d_gene: -; abundance: -; j_gene: TRBJ1-2
CDR3nt: TGTGCCAGCAGTGACCCTCTGGCCTTAGGGGGGGCAGATACGCAGTATTTT; CDR3aa: CASSDPLALGGADTQYF; v_gene: TRBV2; d_gene: -; abundance: many; j_gene: TRBJ2-3
CDR3nt: TGCGCCAGCAGCCAAGATGCCGGTGGGGGGAATGAAAAACTGTTTTTT; CDR3aa: CASSQDAGGGNEKLFF; v_gene: TRBV4-3; d_gene: -; abundance: -; j_gene: TRBJ1-4
CDR3nt: TGTGCCAGCTCACCACCCGGGACAGGGGATTATGGCTACACCTTC; CDR3aa: CASSPPGTGDYGYTF; v_gene: TRBV18; d_gene: TRBD1; abundance: -; j_gene: TRBJ1-2
CDR3nt: TGTGCCAGCAGTGAAGTTACTGGAAGGGGGTATGGCGAGCAGTACTTC; CDR3aa: CASSEVTGRGYGEQYF; v_gene: TRBV6-1; d_gene: -; abundance: -; j_gene: TRBJ2-7
CDR3nt: TGTGCCAGCAGCTTAGCGCTGACAGGGTCTGGCTTCAGTGAAGCTTTCTTT; CDR3aa: CASSLALTGSGFSEAFF; v_gene: TRBV7-9; d_gene: TRBD1; abundance: -; j_gene: TRBJ1-1
CDR3nt: TGCGCCAGCAGCTTGGGGGCGGGAGCCTCCTACAATGAGCAGTTCTTC; CDR3aa: CASSLGAGASYNEQFF; v_gene: TRBV5-1; d_gene: TRBD2; abundance: -; j_gene: TRBJ2-1
CDR3nt: TGTGCCAGCAGTGGCCTGCCGCTGCGTGGTCTGCGGGACAATTCACCCCTCCACTTT; CDR3aa: CASSGLPLRGLRDNSPLHF; v_gene: TRBV7-9; d_gene: -; abundance: -; j_gene: TRBJ1-6
CDR3nt: TGTGCCAGCAGCTTACAGTATGGGACAGACGGCTACACCTTC; CDR3aa: CASSLQYGTDGYTF; v_gene: TRBV7-2; d_gene: TRBD1; abundance: -; j_gene: TRBJ1-2
CDR3nt: TGCGCCAGCAGCTTGTCGGGGGGGCCCGTGGATACGCAGTATTTT; CDR3aa: CASSLSGGPVDTQYF; v_gene: TRBV5-1; d_gene: TRBD2; abundance: -; j_gene: TRBJ2-3
CDR3nt: TGTGCCAGCAGCTTAGTCGCGGATCAGCCCCAGCATTTT; CDR3aa: CASSLVADQPQHF; v_gene: TRBV11-2; d_gene: -; abundance: -; j_gene: TRBJ1-5
CDR3nt: TGTGCCAGCAGGACTGCGATCCTCAATGAGCAGTTCTTC; CDR3aa: CASRTAILNEQFF; v_gene: TRBV2; d_gene: -; abundance: -; j_gene: TRBJ2-1
CDR3nt: TGTGCCAGCACCCAAGGACAGGGCGGCTACGAGCAGTACTTC; CDR3aa: CASTQGQGGYEQYF; v_gene: TRBV3-1/TRBV3-2; d_gene: TRBD1; abundance: -; j_gene: TRBJ2-7
CDR3nt: TGTGCCAGCAGCCCATCTTACGGGGGAGGCACCGGGGAGCTGTTTTTT; CDR3aa: CASSPSYGGGTGELFF; v_gene: TRBV11-3; d_gene: -; abundance: -; j_gene: TRBJ2-2
CDR3nt: TGTGCCAGCAGCTTAGTAGGGGTAGCGGCCAGTGAGCAGTTCTTC; CDR3aa: CASSLVGVAASEQFF; v_gene: TRBV7-2; d_gene: -; abundance: -; j_gene: TRBJ2-1
CDR3nt: TGTGCCAGCAGCCAAGATTACGCGGGATTGTACGGCGGGGAGCTGTTTTTT; CDR3aa: CASSQDYAGLYGGELFF; v_gene: TRBV4-2; d_gene: -; abundance: -; j_gene: TRBJ2-2
CDR3nt: TGTGCCAGCAGCTTTAATACAGGGGGCTCCTACGAGCAGTACTTC; CDR3aa: CASSFNTGGSYEQYF; v_gene: TRBV5-6; d_gene: TRBD1; abundance: -; j_gene: TRBJ2-7
CDR3nt: TGTGCCAGTAGTATAACTTACTACAATGAGCAGTTCTTC; CDR3aa: CASSITYYNEQFF; v_gene: TRBV19; d_gene: -; abundance: many; j_gene: TRBJ2-1
CDR3nt: TGTGCCAGCAGCTTAGCCCCCGGAGGGTCAGAGCAGTACTTC; CDR3aa: CASSLAPGGSEQYF; v_gene: TRBV7-2; d_gene: -; abundance: once; j_gene: TRBJ2-7
CDR3nt: TGTGCCAGCAGCTTGGCGGCAAACACCGGGGAGCTGTTTTTT; CDR3aa: CASSLAANTGELFF; v_gene: TRBV11-3; d_gene: -; abundance: -; j_gene: TRBJ2-2
CDR3nt: TGCGCCAGCAGCCCGACAGAGATGAGCTCTGGAAACACCATATATTTT; CDR3aa: CASSPTEMSSGNTIYF; v_gene: TRBV4-1; d_gene: -; abundance: once; j_gene: TRBJ1-3
CDR3nt: TGCAGCGTCGCCGGGACAGGATCCTACGAGCAGTACTTC; CDR3aa: CSVAGTGSYEQYF; v_gene: TRBV29-1; d_gene: TRBD1; abundance: -; j_gene: TRBJ2-7
CDR3nt: TGTGCCAGCAGTCCGGGGAACACCGGGGAGCTGTTTTTT; CDR3aa: CASSPGNTGELFF; v_gene: TRBV12-3/TRBV12-4; d_gene: -; abundance: -; j_gene: TRBJ2-2
CDR3nt: TGTGCCAGCAGTTTGGACAGACACAATCAGCCCCAGCATTTT; CDR3aa: CASSLDRHNQPQHF; v_gene: TRBV28; d_gene: -; abundance: few; j_gene: TRBJ1-5
CDR3nt: TGTGCCAGCAGATTAATAAGATACCAGGGGCAAGTGACTGGAAACACCATATATTTT; CDR3aa: CASRLIRYQGQVTGNTIYF; v_gene: TRBV7-4; d_gene: -; abundance: -; j_gene: TRBJ1-3
CDR3nt: TGCGCCAGCAGCCTGAAGGGGGAGGGGGAGCAGTACTTC; CDR3aa: CASSLKGEGEQYF; v_gene: TRBV5-1; d_gene: -; abundance: -; j_gene: TRBJ2-7
CDR3nt: TGTGCCAGCAGCCGGACTAGCGGGAGCCACAATGAGCAGTTCTTC; CDR3aa: CASSRTSGSHNEQFF; v_gene: TRBV11-2; d_gene: TRBD2; abundance: -; j_gene: TRBJ2-1
CDR3nt: TGTGCCAGCAGCTTGGGCTGGCAGGGCTCCTCCTACGAGCAGTACTTC; CDR3aa: CASSLGWQGSSYEQYF; v_gene: TRBV5-4; d_gene: -; abundance: -; j_gene: TRBJ2-7
CDR3nt: TGTGCCAGCAGTTTTTGGGGGCGTGAGTCTGAAGCTTTCTTT; CDR3aa: CASSFWGRESEAFF; v_gene: TRBV27; d_gene: -; abundance: -; j_gene: TRBJ1-1
CDR3nt: TGTGCCACCGGAACCATGGGAGGGTTTCTAGGCTACACCTTC; CDR3aa: CATGTMGGFLGYTF; v_gene: TRBV15; d_gene: -; abundance: -; j_gene: TRBJ1-2
CDR3nt: TGCGCCAGCAGCCGGGAGGGGAGTGCACAGAGTTCTAGCACAGATACGCAGTATTTT; CDR3aa: CASSREGSAQSSSTDTQYF; v_gene: TRBV5-1; d_gene: TRBD2; abundance: -; j_gene: TRBJ2-3
CDR3nt: TGTGCCAGCAGCCCAAGTGGCCTGGGGAATGCGGGTACGCAGTATTTT; CDR3aa: CASSPSGLGNAGTQYF; v_gene: TRBV7-3; d_gene: -; abundance: -; j_gene: TRBJ2-3
CDR3nt: TGTGCCAGCAGTAAAACAGGGAGTAAAAGGACTGAAGCTTTCTTT; CDR3aa: CASSKTGSKRTEAFF; v_gene: TRBV28; d_gene: -; abundance: -; j_gene: TRBJ1-1
CDR3nt: TGCGCCAGCAGTCAACCCCGGGAGCCCGAGGGACTAGCGGGATGGGAGACCCAGTACTTC; CDR3aa: CASSQPREPEGLAGWETQYF; v_gene: TRBV23-1; d_gene: TRBD2; abundance: -; j_gene: TRBJ2-5
CDR3nt: TGCGCCAGCAGCCTCGGACAGAAAAACATTCAGTACTTC; CDR3aa: CASSLGQKNIQYF; v_gene: TRBV5-1; d_gene: -; abundance: -; j_gene: TRBJ2-4
CDR3nt: TGCGCCAGCAGCTGGGCAGACTATAGCACAGATACGCAGTATTTT; CDR3aa: CASSWADYSTDTQYF; v_gene: TRBV5-1; d_gene: -; abundance: -; j_gene: TRBJ2-3
CDR3nt: TGTGCCAGCAGTTACGACAGCTCTGGGGCCAACGTCCTGACTTTC; CDR3aa: CASSYDSSGANVLTF; v_gene: TRBV6-5; d_gene: -; abundance: -; j_gene: TRBJ2-6
CDR3nt: TGCAGCGTTGAGGTGGGACAGGATCATGGCTACACCTTC; CDR3aa: CSVEVGQDHGYTF; v_gene: TRBV29-1; d_gene: TRBD1; abundance: -; j_gene: TRBJ1-2
CDR3nt: TGTGCCAGCAGCTCCAGGGACACTGGAAACACCATATATTTT; CDR3aa: CASSSRDTGNTIYF; v_gene: TRBV5-4; d_gene: -; abundance: -; j_gene: TRBJ1-3